These 5 T cell receptor beta chains share one sample of origin, sequenced in a study of tumor-infiltrating lymphocytes in primary liver carcinoma (dated by TCRdb to the late 2010s). Without any cell sorting, total RNA and DNA were extracted together from about 20-30 mg of bulk tissue using the AllPrep DNA/RNA mini kit. The sample was run on an Illumina HiSeq 2500. Starting from around 500 ng total RNA, TCRbeta-specific cDNA was produced by reverse transcription with a constant-region primer and ProtoScript II reverse transcriptase. Construction of the TCRbeta libraries relied on three nested rounds of multiplex PCR, following a slightly modified ARM-PCR procedure. Each of the first two PCR rounds ran for approximately 10 cycles using multiplex TRBV1-TRBV30 forward primers together with a Cbeta reverse primer. In-frame beta chains were kept once TCRdb had trimmed the public reads at Q25 with fastp and called clones with MiXCR. Entries are consolidated by CDR3 protein sequence, retaining the most common genes and DNA. This sample is represented by tens of thousands of distinct CDR3 sequences; roughly 80% of them were singletons. The ten largest account for approximately 37% of the sample.

The specimen was tumor-adjacent normal liver tissue. Receptor source: a middle-aged man with primary liver carcinoma and hepatitis B virus infection.

This clonotype was observed a single time. The rearrangement joins TRBV4-2 to TRBJ2-6; no firm D call. This CDR3 region has 16 residues. The germline gives CDR1 LGHNA, CDR2 YNFKEQ. Trimming removed 0 bases at V and 10 bases at J, with 16 bases between. CDR3 nucleotides: TGTGCCAGCAGCCAAGAAGCAGGCTCTGGGCCTAACGTCCTGACTTTC. Translated: CASSQEAGSGPNVLTF.

With regard to this clonotype: This may arise from a read error, as a much more abundant clone is one base away. V and J are TRBV5-1 and TRBJ2-5; either TRBD1 or TRBD2 may fit D (6 bases each). This CDR3 comprises 15 residues. The ends were cut back, 6 bases at V and 2 bases at J, with 17 bases in the middle. The germline V gene has CDR1 SGHRS and CDR2 YFSETQ. The CDR3 region has the DNA TGCGCCAGCACCTTTCGGGGGCCATTACAAGAGACCCAGTACTTC. This codes for CASTFRGPLQETQYF.

This clonotype was found a few times. Possible read error: a much larger clone is one base away. The chain is built from TRBV28 and TRBJ1-5, with 9 bases identical to TRBD1. Germline V CDR1 and CDR2: MDHEN, SYDVKM. This CDR3 has 15 amino acids. Trimming took 6 bases from V and 6 from J; bases not matched to a gene: 9. Written as DNA, the CDR3 is TGTGCCAGCAGCCCGAATGGACAGGGGAGTCAGCCCCAGCATTTT. It yields the protein CASSPNGQGSQPQHF.

This clonotype showed up many times. Just one base apart from a much larger clone, this may be a read error. The V gene is TRBV11-2, the J gene TRBJ2-7; TRBD1 or TRBD2 may be the D gene (7 bases each). This CDR3 has 13 amino acids. In germline, CDR1 is SGHAT, CDR2 FQNNGV. The CDR3 DNA reads TGTGCCGGCAGCTTAGGCAGGGGGGGCGAGCAGTACTTC. Translated, it gives CAGSLGRGGEQYF.

This clonotype was seen a few times. With a much larger clone just one base away, this may be a read error. The chain combines TRBV28 with TRBJ2-5, with D possibly TRBD1 on 6 matching bases. Germline CDR1 reads MDHEN; CDR2 reads SYDVKM. CDR3 length: 16 amino acids. The V end was cut by 6 bases, the J end by 4 bases, with 21 bases between. The CDR3 spells CASRQGPMWGRETQYF. DNA for the CDR3: TGTGCCAGCAGGCAGGGGCCAATGTGGGGGAGAGAGACCCAGTACTTC.